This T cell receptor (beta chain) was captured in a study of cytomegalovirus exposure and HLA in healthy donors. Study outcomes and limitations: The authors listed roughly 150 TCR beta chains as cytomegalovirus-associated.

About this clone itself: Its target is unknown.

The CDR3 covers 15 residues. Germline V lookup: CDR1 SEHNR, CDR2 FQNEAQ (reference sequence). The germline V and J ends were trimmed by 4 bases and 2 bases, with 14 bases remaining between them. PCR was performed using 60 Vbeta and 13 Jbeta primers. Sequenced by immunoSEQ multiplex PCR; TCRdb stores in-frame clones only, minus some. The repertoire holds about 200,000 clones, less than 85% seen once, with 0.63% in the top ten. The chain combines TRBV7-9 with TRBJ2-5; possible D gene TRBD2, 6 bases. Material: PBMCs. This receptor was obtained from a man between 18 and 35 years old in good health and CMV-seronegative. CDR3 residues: CASSWLGGQQETQYF. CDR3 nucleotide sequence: TGTGCCAGCAGCTGGCTCGGGGGTCAGCAAGAGACCCAGTACTTC.